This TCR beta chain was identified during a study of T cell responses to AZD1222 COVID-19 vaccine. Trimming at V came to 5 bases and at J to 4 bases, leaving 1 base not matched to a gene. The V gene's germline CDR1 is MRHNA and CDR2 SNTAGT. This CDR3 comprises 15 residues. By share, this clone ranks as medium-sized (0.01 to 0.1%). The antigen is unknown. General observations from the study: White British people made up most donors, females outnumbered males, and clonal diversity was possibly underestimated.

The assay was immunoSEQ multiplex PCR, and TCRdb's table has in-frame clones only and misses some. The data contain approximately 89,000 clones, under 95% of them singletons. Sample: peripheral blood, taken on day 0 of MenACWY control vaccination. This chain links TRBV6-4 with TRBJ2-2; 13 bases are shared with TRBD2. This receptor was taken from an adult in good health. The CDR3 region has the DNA TGTGCCAGCAGTAGGACTAGCGGGAGCACCGGGGAGCTGTTTTTT. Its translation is CASSRTSGSTGELFF.